These 8 T cell receptor beta chains share one sample of origin, sequenced in a study of blood T cell repertoires in COVID-19. Sequenced by immunoSEQ multiplex PCR; TCRdb stores in-frame clones only, minus some. This sample carries approximately 94,000 clones, approximately 81% of them seen once, and the ten largest clones take 9.5% to 15%. Sequencing was carried out using peripheral blood. These TCRs come from a human donor in a cohort sampled during active COVID-19.

This clone has more than one count but fewer than ten. The V call is TRBV27, the J call TRBJ2-7, with 8 bases lining up with TRBD2. The CDR3 spans 18 residues. Trimming cost V 1 base and J 2 bases; bases outside gene matches: 13. Germline V gene lookup returns CDR1 MNHEY and CDR2 SMNVEV (reference sequence). CDR3 DNA: TGTGCCAGCAGTTTATACCGGACGGCCACAGCGGGGGCCTACGAGCAGTACTTC. Its translation is CASSLYRTATAGAYEQYF.

This chain uses TRBV6-5 with TRBJ1-2; D possibly corresponds to TRBD1 (6 bases). The CDR3 extends over 13 amino acids. CDR1 MNHEY and CDR2 SVGAGI come from the germline V gene. V was trimmed by 6 bases and J by 2 bases, leaving 10 bases between them. Written as DNA, the CDR3 is TGTGCCAGCAGCGGACAGAAAAACTATGGCTACACCTTC. Its translation: CASSGQKNYGYTF.

This chain uses TRBV14 with TRBJ1-3, with D unclear. V was cut by 4 bases and J by 4 bases, with 5 bases left in between. CDR1 SGHDN and CDR2 FVKESK come from the germline V gene. The CDR3 sequence is 12 residues long. In DNA form, the CDR3 reads TGTGCCAGCAGCCCCGGGGGAAACACCATATATTTT. Translated, it gives CASSPGGNTIYF.

Only one count was recorded for this clone. This chain connects TRBV5-1 to TRBJ2-5; the match to TRBD2 covers 12 bases. The germline V gene encodes CDR1 SGHRS and CDR2 YFSETQ. This CDR3 region has 16 residues. Trimming at V came to 4 bases and at J to 0 bases, leaving 4 bases not matched to a gene. The CDR3 is CASSTGLAGNQETQYF. The CDR3 nucleotides read TGCGCCAGCAGCACCGGACTAGCGGGGAACCAAGAGACCCAGTACTTC.

Turning to this clone: The junction departs from the called germline gene at one end, perhaps through a read error. The V gene is TRBV18, the J gene TRBJ2-5, with 12 bases that match TRBD2. Germline CDR1 and CDR2: KGHSH and LQKENI. The CDR3 contains 16 residues. The CDR3: CASSPRLAGEQETQYF. For the CDR3, the DNA is TGTGCCAGCTCCCCACGACTAGCGGGAGAACAAGAGACCCAGTACTTC.

For the CDR3, the DNA is TGTGCCAGCAGGGTGACAGGAGGCACTGAAGCTTTCTTT. Protein: CASRVTGGTEAFF. V gene TRBV6-5 combines with J gene TRBJ1-1; the D gene is possibly TRBD1 (6 bases). CDR3 length equals 13 residues. Trimming removed 6 bases at V and 4 bases at J, with 12 bases between. Germline V lookup: CDR1 MNHEY, CDR2 SVGAGI.

This clone was picked up a small number of times. The V gene is TRBV29-1, the J gene TRBJ1-2; possible D gene TRBD1, 6 bases. Looked up from germline, CDR1 is SQVTM and CDR2 is ANQGSEA. The CDR3 runs 13 residues. Trimming took 3 bases from V and 6 from J, leaving 14 bases between them. CDR3: CSVDPSGVDGYTF. The CDR3 bases are TGCAGCGTTGATCCTTCAGGGGTGGATGGCTACACCTTC.

This rearrangement joins TRBV5-1 to TRBJ2-7; the D gene is possibly TRBD1 (5 bases). Germline-derived CDR1 and CDR2 are SGHRS and YFSETQ. This CDR3 has 14 residues. V lost 0 bases and J lost 6, with 13 bases in between. The CDR3 loop is CASSLGQQVSEQYF. The CDR3 bases are TGCGCCAGCAGCTTGGGTCAACAGGTCTCCGAGCAGTACTTC.